This T cell receptor beta chain emerged from a study of pediatric ulcerative colitis. Whole-study results and caveats: Repertoires came from total lymphocyte DNA, not specific subsets. A couple of rectal clonotypes were found only in ulcerative colitis patients, all of them.

Samples were sequenced at Survey level, maximum 500,000 reads. Sequencing used immunoSEQ multiplex PCR; TCRdb keeps in-frame clones, though not all of them. Of tens of thousands of clones listed, 65% to 80% are singletons. A remark on this clone: Its antigen is not known.

During colonoscopy, one to two rectal pinch biopsies were collected. The diagnostic colonoscopy in ulcerative colitis patients preceded any immunosuppressive treatment. Looked up from germline, CDR1 is SGHRS and CDR2 is YFSETQ. V dropped 1 base and J dropped 8 bases, with 12 bases sitting between them. This CDR3 has 14 residues. Sequencing used gut tissue. V and J are TRBV5-1 and TRBJ1-4; D is unclear. The TCR originated in a boy younger than 18 with severe ulcerative colitis. The CDR3 region has the DNA TGCGCCAGCAGCTTGACTGCCTTGAGAGAAAAACTGTTTTTT. Translated, it gives CASSLTALREKLFF.